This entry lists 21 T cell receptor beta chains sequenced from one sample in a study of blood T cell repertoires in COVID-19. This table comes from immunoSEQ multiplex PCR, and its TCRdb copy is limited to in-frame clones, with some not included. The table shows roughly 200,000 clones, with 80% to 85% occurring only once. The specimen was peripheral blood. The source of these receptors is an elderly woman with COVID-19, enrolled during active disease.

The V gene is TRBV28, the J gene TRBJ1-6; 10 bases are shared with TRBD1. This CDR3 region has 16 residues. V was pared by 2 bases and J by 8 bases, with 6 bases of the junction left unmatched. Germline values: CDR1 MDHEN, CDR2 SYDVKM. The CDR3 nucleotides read TGTGCCAGCAGTTTACTCGGGACAGGGGTGGATTCACCCCTCCACTTT. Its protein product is CASSLLGTGVDSPLHF. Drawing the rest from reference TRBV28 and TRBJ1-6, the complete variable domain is DVKVTQSSRYLVKRTGEKVFLECVQDMDHENMFWYRQDPGLGLRLIYFSYDVKMKEKGDIPEGYSVSREKKERFSLILESASTNQTSMYLCASSLLGTGVDSPLHFGNGTRLTVT.

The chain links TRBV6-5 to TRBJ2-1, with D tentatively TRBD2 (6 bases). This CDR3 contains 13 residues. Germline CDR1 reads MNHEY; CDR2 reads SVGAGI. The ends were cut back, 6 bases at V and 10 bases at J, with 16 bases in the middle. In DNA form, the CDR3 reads TGTGCCAGCAGAAGGACTAATTTGGCCGAGCAGTTCTTC. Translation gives CASRRTNLAEQFF.

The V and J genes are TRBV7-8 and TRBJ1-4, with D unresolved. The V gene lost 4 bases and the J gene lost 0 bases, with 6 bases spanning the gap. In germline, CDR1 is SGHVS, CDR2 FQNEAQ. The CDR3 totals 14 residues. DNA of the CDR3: TGTGCCAGCAGCTACGGTGCAACTAATGAAAAACTGTTTTTT. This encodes CASSYGATNEKLFF.

The CDR3 here is CASRWTASGNTIYF. The CDR3 coding sequence is TGTGCCAGCAGATGGACAGCCTCTGGAAACACCATATATTTT. The rearrangement uses TRBV2 and TRBJ1-3; D might be TRBD1 (6 bases). V gave up 6 bases and J gave up 0 bases, with 9 bases separating them. The CDR3 runs 14 residues. CDR1 and CDR2 (germline): SNHLY, FYNNEI.

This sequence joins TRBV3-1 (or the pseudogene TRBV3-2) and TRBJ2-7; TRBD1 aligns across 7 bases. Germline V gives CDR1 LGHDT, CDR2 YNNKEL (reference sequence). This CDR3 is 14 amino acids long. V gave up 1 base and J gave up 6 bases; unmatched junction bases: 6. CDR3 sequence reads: CASSQAQTGLEQYF. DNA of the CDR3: TGTGCCAGCAGCCAAGCTCAGACAGGGCTCGAGCAGTACTTC.

In nucleotides, the CDR3 is TGTGCCAGCAGGAAGAATCAGGGGTACGGGGAGCTGTTTTTT. This encodes CASRKNQGYGELFF. This chain links TRBV3-1 (or the pseudogene TRBV3-2) with TRBJ2-2, with a possible D match to TRBD1 (6 bases). Looked up from germline, CDR1 is LGHDT and CDR2 is YNNKEL (reference sequence). Between the trimmed V and J ends, which lost 6 bases and 7 bases, there was a span of 15 bases. The CDR3 extends over 14 amino acids.

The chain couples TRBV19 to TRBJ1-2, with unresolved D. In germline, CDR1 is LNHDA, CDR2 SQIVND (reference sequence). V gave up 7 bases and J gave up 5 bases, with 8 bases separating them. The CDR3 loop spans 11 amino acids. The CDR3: CASKMTYGYTF. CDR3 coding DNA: TGTGCCAGTAAAATGACTTATGGCTACACCTTC.

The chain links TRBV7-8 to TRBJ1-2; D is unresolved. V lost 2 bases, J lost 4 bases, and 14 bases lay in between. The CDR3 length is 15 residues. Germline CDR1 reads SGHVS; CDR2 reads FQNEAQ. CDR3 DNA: TGTGCCAGCAGCTTAAACGGGTTGCCGGGCTATGGCTACACCTTC. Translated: CASSLNGLPGYGYTF. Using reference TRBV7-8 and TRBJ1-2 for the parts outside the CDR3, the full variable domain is GAGVSQSPRYKVAKRGQDVALRCDPISGHVSLFWYQQALGQGPEFLTYFQNEAQLDKSGLPSDRFFAERPEGSVSTLKIQRTQQEDSAVYLCASSLNGLPGYGYTFGSGTRLTVV.

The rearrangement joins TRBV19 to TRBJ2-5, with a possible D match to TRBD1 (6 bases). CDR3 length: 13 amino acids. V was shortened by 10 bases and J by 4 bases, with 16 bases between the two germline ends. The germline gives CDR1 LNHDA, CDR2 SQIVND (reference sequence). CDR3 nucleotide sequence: TGTGCCATCAGTCAAACAGGGTCAGAGACCCAGTACTTC. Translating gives CAISQTGSETQYF.

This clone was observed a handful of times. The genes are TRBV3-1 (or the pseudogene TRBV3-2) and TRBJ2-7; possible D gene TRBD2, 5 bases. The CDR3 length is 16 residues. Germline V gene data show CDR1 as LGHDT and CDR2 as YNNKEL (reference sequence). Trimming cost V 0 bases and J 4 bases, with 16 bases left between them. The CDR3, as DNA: TGTGCCAGCAGCCAAGATCAGCAGCGGAGCTGGTACGAGCAGTACTTC. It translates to CASSQDQQRSWYEQYF.

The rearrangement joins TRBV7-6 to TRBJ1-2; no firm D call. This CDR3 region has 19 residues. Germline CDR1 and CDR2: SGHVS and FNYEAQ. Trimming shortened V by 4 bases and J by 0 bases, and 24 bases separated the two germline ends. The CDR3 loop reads CASSSTNQTDYLANYGYTF. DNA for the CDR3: TGTGCCAGCAGCTCCACAAACCAGACGGACTACCTTGCTAACTATGGCTACACCTTC.

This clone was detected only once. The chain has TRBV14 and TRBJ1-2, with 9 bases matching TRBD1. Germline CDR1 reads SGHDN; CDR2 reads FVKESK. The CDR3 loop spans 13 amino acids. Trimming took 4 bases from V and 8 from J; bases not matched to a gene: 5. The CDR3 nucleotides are TGTGCCAGCAGCCGGGACAGGGTGTACGGCTACACCTTC. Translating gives CASSRDRVYGYTF. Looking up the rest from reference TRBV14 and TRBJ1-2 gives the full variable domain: EAGVTQFPSHSVIEKGQTVTLRCDPISGHDNLYWYRRVMGKEIKFLLHFVKESKQDESGMPNNRFLAERTGGTYSTLKVQPAELEDSGVYFCASSRDRVYGYTFGSGTRLTVV.

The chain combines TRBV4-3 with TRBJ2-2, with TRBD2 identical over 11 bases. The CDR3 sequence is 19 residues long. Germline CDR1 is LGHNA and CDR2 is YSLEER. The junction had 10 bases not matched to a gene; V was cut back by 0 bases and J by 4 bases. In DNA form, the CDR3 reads TGCGCCAGCAGCCAAGATCCCCCACTCACTAGCGGGGGCACCGGGGAGCTGTTTTTT. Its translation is CASSQDPPLTSGGTGELFF.

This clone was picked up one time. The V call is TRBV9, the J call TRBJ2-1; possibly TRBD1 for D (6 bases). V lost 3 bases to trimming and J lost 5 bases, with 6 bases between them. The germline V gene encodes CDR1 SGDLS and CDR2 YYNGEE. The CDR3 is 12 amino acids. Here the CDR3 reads CASSGDNNEQFF. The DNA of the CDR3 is TGTGCCAGCAGCGGGGACAACAATGAGCAGTTCTTC.

The CDR3 loop reads CASSPGTSGSFYNEQFF. The CDR3 nucleotides are TGCGCCAGCAGCCCTGGGACTAGCGGGAGTTTCTACAATGAGCAGTTCTTC. V and J are TRBV5-1 and TRBJ2-1; TRBD2 aligns across 14 bases. With 4 bases clipped from V and 3 bases from J, the junction kept 6 bases outside the gene matches. The CDR3 consists of 17 residues. Germline values: CDR1 SGHRS, CDR2 YFSETQ.

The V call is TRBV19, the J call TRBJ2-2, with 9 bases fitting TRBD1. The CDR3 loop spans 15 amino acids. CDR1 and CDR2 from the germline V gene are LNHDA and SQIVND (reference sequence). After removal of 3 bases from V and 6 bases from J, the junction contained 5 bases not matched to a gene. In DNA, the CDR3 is TGTGCCAGTAGTATGAGGACAGGGGTGGCCGGGGAGCTGTTTTTT. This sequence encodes CASSMRTGVAGELFF.

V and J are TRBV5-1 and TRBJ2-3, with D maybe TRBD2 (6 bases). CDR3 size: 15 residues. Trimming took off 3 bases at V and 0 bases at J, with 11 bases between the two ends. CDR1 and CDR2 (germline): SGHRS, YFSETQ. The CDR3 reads CASSYSGTSTDTQYF. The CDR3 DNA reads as TGCGCCAGCAGCTACTCCGGGACTAGCACAGATACGCAGTATTTT.

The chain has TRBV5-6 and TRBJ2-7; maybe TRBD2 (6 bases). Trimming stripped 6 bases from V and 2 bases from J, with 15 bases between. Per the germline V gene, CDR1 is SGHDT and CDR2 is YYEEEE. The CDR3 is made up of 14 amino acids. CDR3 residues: CASTLGGSPYEQYF. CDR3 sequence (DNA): TGTGCCAGCACCCTTGGAGGGAGCCCCTACGAGCAGTACTTC.

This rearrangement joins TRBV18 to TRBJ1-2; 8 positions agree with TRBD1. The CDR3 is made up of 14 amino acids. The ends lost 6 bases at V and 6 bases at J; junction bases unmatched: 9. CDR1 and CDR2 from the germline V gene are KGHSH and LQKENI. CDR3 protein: CASSPSGGEDGYTF. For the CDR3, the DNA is TGTGCCAGCTCGCCATCAGGGGGCGAAGATGGCTACACCTTC.

This CDR3 is CASSTGFQPQHF. CDR3 bases: TGTGCCAGCAGCACAGGGTTCCAGCCCCAGCATTTT. The V gene is TRBV2, the J gene TRBJ1-5; the D gene is possibly TRBD1 (6 bases). CDR3 length equals 12 residues. CDR1 is SNHLY and CDR2 is FYNNEI in the germline V gene. V lost 6 bases to trimming and J lost 7 bases, with 10 bases between them. The full variable domain, completed using reference TRBV2 and TRBJ1-5, is EPEVTQTPSHQVTQMGQEVILRCVPISNHLYFYWYRQILGQKVEFLVSFYNNEISEKSEIFDDQFSVERPDGSNFTLKIRSTKLEDSAMYFCASSTGFQPQHFGDGTRLSIL.

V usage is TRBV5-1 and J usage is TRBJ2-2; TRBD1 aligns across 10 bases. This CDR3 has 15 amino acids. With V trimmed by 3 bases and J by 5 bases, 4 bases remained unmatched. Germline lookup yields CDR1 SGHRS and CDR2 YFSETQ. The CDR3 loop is CASSSGTGATGELFF. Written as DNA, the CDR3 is TGCGCCAGCAGCTCCGGGACAGGGGCAACCGGGGAGCTGTTTTTT.